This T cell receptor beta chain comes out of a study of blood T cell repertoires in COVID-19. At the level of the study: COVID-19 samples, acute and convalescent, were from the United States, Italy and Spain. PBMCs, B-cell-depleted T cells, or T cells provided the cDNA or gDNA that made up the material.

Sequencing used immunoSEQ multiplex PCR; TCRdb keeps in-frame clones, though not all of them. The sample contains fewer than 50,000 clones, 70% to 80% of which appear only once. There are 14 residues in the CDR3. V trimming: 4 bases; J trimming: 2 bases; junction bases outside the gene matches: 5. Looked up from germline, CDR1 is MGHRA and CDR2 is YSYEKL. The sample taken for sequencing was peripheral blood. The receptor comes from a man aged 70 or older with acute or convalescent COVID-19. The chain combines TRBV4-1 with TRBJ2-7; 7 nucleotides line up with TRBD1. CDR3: CASSRADRAYEQYF. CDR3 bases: TGCGCCAGCAGCCGTGCTGACAGGGCCTACGAGCAGTACTTC.